This TCR beta chain was captured in a study of cytomegalovirus exposure and HLA in healthy donors (dated by TCRdb to the late 2010s). Regarding the complete study: In an earlier analysis of around 540 of the donors, 250 to 350 Gb of sequence data and 100 million or so unique TCR beta sequences from 180 million or so T cells were reported. An early release that covered some 630 HLA-typed donors contained about 300 gigabases of sequencing data and approximately 85 million unique TCR sequences. The aim of the study was to test whether cataloging public T cell receptors could identify signatures of past pathogen exposure. Every discovery cohort repertoire had been produced on one sequencing platform. The number of typed donors differed by locus: about 629-630 for A, B, C, DRB1 and DQB1; approximately 520 for DQA1; some 610 for DPA1; and about 450 for DPB1. Donor age, sex, ethnicity and CMV serostatus were compiled alongside the repertoire data. The genetic ancestry cluster associated with self-reported Caucasian donors included roughly 84% of the approximately 400 genotyped donors. To predict cytomegalovirus infection status, the study combined high-throughput TCR immunosequencing, statistical association of individual TCRs with disease status, and machine learning. A later genetic analysis took genome-wide SNP genotypes for 398 of the 666 donors and used that subset as a discovery cohort. On average, around 240,000 unique TCR beta nucleotide sequences were sequenced per donor among several hundred genotyped donors of the cohort, with 15% to 20% of those sequences being non-productive. A separate validation cohort of 100 to 150 different subjects was used in addition to the roughly 700-subject first cohort. Because of strong linkage in the cohort, 5 or 6 DR-DQ haplotypes were treated as single units for association and clustering. A later analysis re-examined previously published TCR beta repertoires from 600 to 700 donors and added high-resolution HLA genotyping to investigate patterns of TCR occurrence. An earlier analysis of roughly 600 of the donors used high-throughput TCR beta sequencing to judge whether each TCR beta V gene segment behaved as functional or pseudogenic. Rather than drawing on any new phenotypic data, the later analysis identified candidate immune exposures from TCR beta sequences and the way those sequences occurred across donors. The study profiled the T cell repertoires of more than 500 subjects by immunosequencing and related them to cytomegalovirus serostatus. Class I and class II HLA loci were covered by the typing at four-digit resolution. Summary of the overall study and its limitations: In both the original and validation cohorts, the classifier was reported to diagnose cytomegalovirus status with high specificity and sensitivity. Only TCR beta chains were sequenced in this cohort, and the absence of alpha or paired-chain data limited detectable features. A total of some 180 TCR beta chains were listed by the study as associated with cytomegalovirus. Across donors, most TCR sequences were observed very rarely, whereas some public TCRs were present in many individuals. Sequencing depth was assumed to be roughly uniform across donors in the presence/absence analyses, though that assumption may not hold. A cluster of highly shared sequence variants was judged likely to be a technical artifact of the sequencing pipeline. In a later analysis, most CMV-associated TCR beta chains were found to appear HLA-restricted, with HLA associations seemingly driven largely by CMV exposure. The authors suggested that the approach could potentially be generalized to other disease states and immunological phenotypes. V-gene and J-gene trimming of TCR beta chains was associated with a missense DCLRE1C variant in a later genetic analysis, and the association was replicated in an independent cohort. Because counts were too low, roughly 17 rarely observed V segments, including chromosome 9 orphons, were left out of the earlier analysis of approximately 580 of the donors. At a false discovery rate of 0.05, a later analysis linked about 16,000 TCR beta sequences to specific HLA alleles. Compared with equally common non-associated chains, HLA-associated TCR beta chains in a later analysis were more clonally expanded and had lower generation probabilities. Because some donors lacked HLA typing at each locus, the association tests relied only on the typed subset. Several of the top co-occurrence clusters appeared to be linked to parvovirus B19, influenza, CMV and Epstein-Barr virus, according to a later analysis. In a later genetic analysis, fewer N-insertions in productive TCRs were reported among donors in an Asian-associated ancestry cluster than the roughly 710-donor mean. When HLA alleles, especially DR and DQ, strongly co-occurred, TCR associations were difficult to assign to individual alleles. Linkage disequilibrium might explain the correlated functional status among segregating V segments, but an unknown experimental factor could not be ruled out. Three of the identified cytomegalovirus-associated TCR beta chains were confirmed in vitro to be specific for cytomegalovirus antigens. Immune exposure information for the cohort was limited to CMV serostatus. A further reported finding was that TCR beta sequences accurately predicted the HLA-A and HLA-B alleles for most subjects in the first cohort. A later analysis found that TCR association rates varied across HLA loci, with DRB1 alleles showing the most associated TCRs and HLA-C alleles the fewest. In an earlier analysis of 500 to 650 of the donors, most TCR beta V segments appeared in productive rearrangements about 90% or about 30% of the time, broadly matching IMGT annotations.

Of note for this clone: Its recognized antigen is unknown. Per-base qualities were not stored, and no clone one base away is much larger.

Receptor amplification or capture employed the immunoSEQ multiplex PCR assay. The multiplex PCR relied on a mix of 60 forward primers for TCR Vbeta segments and 13 reverse primers for TCR Jbeta segments. The CDR3 region of rearranged TCR beta genes was amplified from genomic DNA with a multiplex PCR assay. The amplified TCR beta libraries were sequenced on the Illumina HiSeq System as 87-base-pair reads. In the authors' own workflow: A later analysis tallied tens of millions of unique TCR beta chains across the roughly 610 repertoires, and about 10 million of those chains were shared by two or more donors. To remove PCR and sequencing errors, raw reads were error-corrected and collapsed into unique sequences using a nearest-neighbor algorithm that merged closely related sequences. Alignment of CDR3 sequences to IMGT reference sequences was used to assign V, D and J gene segments. For a sequence to be retained, a match of at least six nucleotides was required to both a V gene segment and a J gene segment. A rearrangement counted as productive if the CDR3 had no stop codons and remained in frame with V and J, and every other rearrangement counted as non-productive. Following IMGT convention, CDR3 was defined as the stretch from the second conserved V-encoded cysteine to the conserved J-encoded phenylalanine. The earlier analysis of 500 to 750 of the donors excluded any sequence lacking an unambiguous match to a single V gene segment. In an earlier analysis of 450 to 700 of the donors, V segments were called functional above 56.7% productive rearrangements and were called segregating when the between-donor standard deviation exceeded 5%. A statistical classification framework was built to diagnose cytomegalovirus status from the catalog of TCR beta chain sequences. In a later analysis, TCR nucleotide sequences were compared against IMGT/GENE-DB human TR gene sequences so that V and J genes could be assigned. The TCRdist pipeline was used in a later analysis to assign CDR3 sequences and most-parsimonious VDJ recombination scenarios. A later analysis defined each TCR beta chain by its CDR3 amino acid sequence plus V-gene family, and excluded reads lacking a unique V-gene family. A later analysis removed 550 to 650 highly shared, low-generation-probability nucleotide sequences to deal with suspected cross-contamination and a sequencing artifact. In a later analysis, a clonal expansion index for each public chain was calculated from normalized within-repertoire ranks of inferred template counts. In a later analysis, generation probabilities were computed with a VDJ recombination model fitted to out-of-frame rearrangements, and the resulting probabilities were checked against IGoR. In a later analysis, hypergeometric tests were used to score TCR-TCR, TCR-HLA and TCR-CMV co-occurrence, with a repertoire-size bias correction applied to TCR pairs. False discovery rates were estimated in a later analysis by permuting HLA or CMV assignments 20 times. In a later analysis, co-occurring TCRs were grouped with DBSCAN, and TCRdist sequence similarity was added when clustering was performed within HLA-allele-positive subsets. Repertoires with fewer than 30,000 or more than 120,000 public chains were left out of co-occurrence clustering, as were a handful of repertoires with anomalous nucleotide sharing. Sourced from immuneACCESS, this table was stored by TCRdb with only in-frame sequences that have V and J called. A share of the clones is absent; for the studies checked, an unresolved V gene accounts for under half, and the remainder has no known explanation. V, J and clone size are those of that table, while D and trimming were read from the DNA. For this sample there are 150,000 to 170,000 clones; about 74% appear just once. Together, the top ten hold under 4.5% of the sample.

In total, 500 to 700 healthy bone marrow donors made up the cohort. All cohort members were sampled while nominally healthy, although unrecorded immune exposures were likely present. The donor tested CMV seronegative, placing the donor among the approximately 360 seronegative members of the cohort. A peripheral blood sample was collected from each donor, and TCR beta sequencing was performed on peripheral blood mononuclear cells. Genomic DNA was extracted from the blood cell samples with the Qiagen DNeasy Blood Extraction Kit. Sequenced: PBMCs. The receptor's source is a woman between 40 and 50 years old in good health and CMV-seronegative.

The nucleotide sequence reads as follows: TGTGCCAGCACGGGGGTGGGCGAGACCCAGTACTTC. Its protein reads: CASTGVGETQYF. This chain joins TRBV6-1 to TRBJ2-5; TRBD2 might be the D gene, on 6 matching bases. As encoded in the germline V gene, CDR1 is MNHNS while CDR2 is SASEGT. Counted from cysteine to phenylalanine, this CDR3 has 12 amino acids. Just the 36-base CDR3 DNA is kept, in frame starting at base 1. V is cut by 7 bases and J by 5 bases, and the space between the germline ends is 11 bases.